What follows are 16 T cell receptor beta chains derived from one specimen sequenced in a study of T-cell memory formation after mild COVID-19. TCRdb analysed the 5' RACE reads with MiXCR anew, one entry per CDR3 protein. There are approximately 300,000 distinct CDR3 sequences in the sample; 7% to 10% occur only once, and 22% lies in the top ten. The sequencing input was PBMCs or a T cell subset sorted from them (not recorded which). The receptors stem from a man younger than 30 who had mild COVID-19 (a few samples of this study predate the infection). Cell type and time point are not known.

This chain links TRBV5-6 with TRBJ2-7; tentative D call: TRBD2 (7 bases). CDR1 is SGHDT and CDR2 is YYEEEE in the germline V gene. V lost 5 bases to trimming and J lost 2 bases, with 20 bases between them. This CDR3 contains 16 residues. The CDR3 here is CASRPRGGGLPYEQYF. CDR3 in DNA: TGTGCCAGCAGACCCCGAGGGGGGGGCCTTCCCTACGAGCAGTACTTC.

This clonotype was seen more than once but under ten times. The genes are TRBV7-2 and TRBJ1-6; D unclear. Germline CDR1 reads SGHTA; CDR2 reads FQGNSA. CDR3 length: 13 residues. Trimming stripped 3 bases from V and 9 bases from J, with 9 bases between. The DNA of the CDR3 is TGTGCCAGCAGCTTTAGACCGAGTTCACCCCTCCACTTT. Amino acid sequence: CASSFRPSSPLHF.

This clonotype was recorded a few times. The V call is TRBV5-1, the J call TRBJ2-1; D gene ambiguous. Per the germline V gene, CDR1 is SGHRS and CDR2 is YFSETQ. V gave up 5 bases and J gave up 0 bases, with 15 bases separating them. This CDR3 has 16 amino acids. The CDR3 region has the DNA TGCGCCAGCAGTCGGTCCGAGACCGTCTCCTACAATGAGCAGTTCTTC. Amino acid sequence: CASSRSETVSYNEQFF.

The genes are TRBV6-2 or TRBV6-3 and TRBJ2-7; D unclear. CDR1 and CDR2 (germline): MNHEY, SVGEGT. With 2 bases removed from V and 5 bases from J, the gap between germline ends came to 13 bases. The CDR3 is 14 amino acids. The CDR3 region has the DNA TGTGCCAGCAGTTACGAGCTGTTCTTACACGAGCAGTACTTC. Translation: CASSYELFLHEQYF.

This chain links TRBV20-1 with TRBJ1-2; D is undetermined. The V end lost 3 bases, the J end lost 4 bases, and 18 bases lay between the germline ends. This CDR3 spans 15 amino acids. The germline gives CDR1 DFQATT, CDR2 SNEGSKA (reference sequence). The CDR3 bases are TGCAGTGCTAGGGACCCCCTACGGCTAACCTATGGCTACACCTTC. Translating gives CSARDPLRLTYGYTF.

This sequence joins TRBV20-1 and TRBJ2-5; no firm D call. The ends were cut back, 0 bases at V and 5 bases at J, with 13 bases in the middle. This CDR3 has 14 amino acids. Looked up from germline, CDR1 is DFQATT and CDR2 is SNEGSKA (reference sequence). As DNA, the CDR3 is TGCAGTGCTAGAGATGATCCCGGACGGGAGACCCAGTACTTC. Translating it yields CSARDDPGRETQYF.

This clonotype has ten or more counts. The CDR3 protein is CASSLAAGSGANVLTF. CDR3 bases: TGTGCCAGCAGCTTGGCCGCAGGGTCTGGGGCCAACGTCCTGACTTTC. This chain connects TRBV5-5 to TRBJ2-6; TRBD1 is a possible D gene (5 bases). The germline CDR1 and CDR2 sequences are SGHKS and YYEKEE (reference sequence). CDR3 length equals 16 residues. V was clipped by 0 bases and J by 1 base, with 8 bases between them.

The CDR3 DNA reads as TGTGCTAGTGGTTTCGGGTACAATGAGCAGTTCTTC. It translates to CASGFGYNEQFF. This chain uses TRBV12-5 with TRBJ2-1; D remains ambiguous. V was cut by 3 bases and J by 4 bases, with 4 bases left in between. Germline CDR1 and CDR2: LGHNT and FRNRAP. This CDR3 spans 12 amino acids.

This CDR3 is CASSSGATYEQYF. The CDR3, as DNA: TGTGCCAGCAGTAGCGGGGCCACCTACGAGCAGTACTTC. V and J are TRBV11-2 and TRBJ2-7; 8 bases map to TRBD2. Germline V gene sequence: CDR1 SGHAT, CDR2 FQNNGV. V was pared by 6 bases and J by 2 bases, with 3 bases of the junction left unmatched. The CDR3 consists of 13 residues. The full variable domain, with the rest looked up from reference TRBV11-2 and TRBJ2-7, is EAGVAQSPRYKIIEKRQSVAFWCNPISGHATLYWYQQILGQGPKLLIQFQNNGVVDDSQLPKDRFSAERLKGVDSTLKIQPAKLEDSAVYLCASSSGATYEQYFGPGTRLTVT.

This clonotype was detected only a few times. The CDR3 is CASSESTLGVGGYTF. CDR3 coding DNA: TGCGCCAGCAGTGAGTCGACTCTGGGGGTCGGTGGCTACACCTTC. The chain carries TRBV10-2 and TRBJ1-2; the D gene is possibly TRBD1 (5 bases). The germline V and J ends were trimmed by 0 bases and 7 bases, with 15 bases remaining between them. The germline gives CDR1 WSHSY, CDR2 SAAADI. This CDR3 has 15 amino acids.

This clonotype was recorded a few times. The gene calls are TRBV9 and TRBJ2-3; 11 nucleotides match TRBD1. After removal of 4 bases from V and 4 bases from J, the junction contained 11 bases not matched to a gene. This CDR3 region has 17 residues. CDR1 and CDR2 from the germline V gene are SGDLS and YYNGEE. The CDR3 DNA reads TGTGCCAGCAGCCCCCGAGGAGGGACAGGGGGGTCAGATACGCAGTATTTT. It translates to CASSPRGGTGGSDTQYF.

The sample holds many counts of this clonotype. The CDR3 spells CASSERVAGTGELFF. As DNA, the CDR3 is TGTGCCAGCAGTGAAAGAGTAGCGGGGACCGGGGAGCTGTTTTTT. The chain uses TRBV2 and TRBJ2-2; 8 bases match TRBD2. Losses at the gene ends were 2 bases for V and 5 bases for J; bases not matched to a gene: 4. Germline CDR1 SNHLY, CDR2 FYNNEI. CDR3 length: 15 amino acids.

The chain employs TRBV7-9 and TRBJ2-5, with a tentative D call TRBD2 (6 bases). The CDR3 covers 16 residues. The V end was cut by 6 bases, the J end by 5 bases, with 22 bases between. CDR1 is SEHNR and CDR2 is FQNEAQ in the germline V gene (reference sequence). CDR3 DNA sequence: TGTGCCAGCAGAGATAAAAGACTAGGAGGTTCTGAGACCCAGTACTTC. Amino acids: CASRDKRLGGSETQYF.

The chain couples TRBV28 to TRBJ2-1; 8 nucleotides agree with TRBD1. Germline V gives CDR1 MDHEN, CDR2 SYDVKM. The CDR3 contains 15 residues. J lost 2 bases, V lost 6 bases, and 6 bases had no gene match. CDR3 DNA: TGTGCCAGCAGACAAGGACAGGGCACCTACAATGAGCAGTTCTTC. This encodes CASRQGQGTYNEQFF.

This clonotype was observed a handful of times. The CDR3 DNA reads as TGTGCCAGCAGTCGGGGACTAGCGGGGGGTGGGAGAGATACGCAGTATTTT. This encodes CASSRGLAGGGRDTQYF. The genes are TRBV12-3 or TRBV12-4 and TRBJ2-3; the match to TRBD2 covers 15 bases. This CDR3 has 17 amino acids. The trim removed 5 bases at V and 5 bases at J, leaving 8 bases unmatched.

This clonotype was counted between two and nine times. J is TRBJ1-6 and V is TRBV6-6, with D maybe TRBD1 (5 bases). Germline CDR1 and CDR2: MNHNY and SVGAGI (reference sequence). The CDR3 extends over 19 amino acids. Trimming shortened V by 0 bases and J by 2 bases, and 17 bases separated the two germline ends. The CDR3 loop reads CASSYSNNQGRTYNSPLHF. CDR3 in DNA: TGTGCCAGCAGTTACTCGAATAATCAGGGTCGCACCTATAATTCACCCCTCCACTTT.